A single sample is the source of the 11 T cell receptor beta chains below, sequenced in a study of OX40 agonist ivuxolimab in advanced cancers. Clones were read by immunoSEQ multiplex PCR, and TCRdb kept only the in-frame ones, dropping some. The sample lists about 54,000 clones, 80% to 90% occurring once. The sample here was CD4+ or CD8+ T cells sorted from blood, taken in a trial of the OX40 agonist ivuxolimab. These receptors were obtained from an adult with an advanced solid tumor such as melanoma, head and neck, liver or kidney cancer.

This chain uses TRBV6-1 with TRBJ1-6, with 9 bases fitting TRBD1. V shed 4 bases and J 8 bases; nucleotides not matched to a gene: 9. Germline V gene data show CDR1 as MNHNS and CDR2 as SASEGT. The CDR3 sequence is 16 residues long. The CDR3 DNA reads as TGTGCCAGCAGTGCCTCGGACAGGGGAGGTTATTCACCCCTCCACTTT. Its translation: CASSASDRGGYSPLHF.

The chain joins TRBV19 to TRBJ2-7; TRBD1 is a possible D gene (6 bases). The CDR3 covers 14 residues. V lost 10 bases and J 2 bases, leaving 18 bases between the germline ends. Germline CDR1 LNHDA, CDR2 SQIVND (reference sequence). CDR3 in DNA: TGTGCCACAAGACGGGACACGGTCACCTACGAGCAGTACTTC. It is translated as CATRRDTVTYEQYF.

The chain is built from TRBV6-5 and TRBJ2-1; 8 bases are a match to TRBD2. V lost 4 bases, J lost 8 bases, and 13 bases stayed unmatched. Germline loops: CDR1 MNHEY, CDR2 SVGAGI. The CDR3 runs to 16 residues. The CDR3 bases are TGTGCCAGCAGTTCCAGGGGCGGGACTAGTGTCGATGAGCAGTTCTTC. It is translated as CASSSRGGTSVDEQFF.

The chain recombines TRBV30 with TRBJ2-6; D is unclear. CDR1 GTSNPN and CDR2 SVGIG come from the germline V gene (reference sequence). The CDR3 contains 14 residues. Trimming shortened V by 4 bases and J by 0 bases, and 7 bases separated the two germline ends. The chain's CDR3 is CAWTVNSGANVLTF. CDR3 DNA: TGTGCCTGGACCGTCAACTCTGGGGCCAACGTCCTGACTTTC.

V gene TRBV6-6 combines with J gene TRBJ1-2; D ambiguous. There are 14 residues in the CDR3. Trimming took off 6 bases at V and 4 bases at J, with 15 bases between the two ends. Germline V gene sequence: CDR1 MNHNY, CDR2 SVGAGI (reference sequence). Here the CDR3 DNA reads TGTGCCAGCAGGCCCCTACATAGTACCTATGGCTACACCTTC. As protein: CASRPLHSTYGYTF.

The chain is built from TRBV5-1 and TRBJ1-4; TRBD1 is a possible D gene (5 bases). With 0 bases removed from V and 0 bases from J, the gap between germline ends came to 12 bases. This CDR3 is built from 17 residues. CDR1 SGHRS and CDR2 YFSETQ come from the germline V gene. CDR3 DNA: TGCGCCAGCAGCTTGGCCCCGGGGGGGTCAACTAATGAAAAACTGTTTTTT. Protein sequence: CASSLAPGGSTNEKLFF.

V gene TRBV6-6 combines with J gene TRBJ2-5, with a weak D call TRBD1 (6 bases). The CDR3 has 14 residues. Germline CDR1 MNHNY, CDR2 SVGAGI (reference sequence). Trimming removed 4 bases at V and 4 bases at J, with 13 bases between. The CDR3 DNA sequence: TGTGCCAGCAGTTCCAGGGGATCTCGAGAGACCCAGTACTTC. This encodes CASSSRGSRETQYF.

The V and J genes are TRBV6-1 and TRBJ2-7; tentative D call: TRBD1 (6 bases). The CDR3 loop spans 14 amino acids. CDR1 and CDR2 (germline): MNHNS, SASEGT. The germline V and J ends were trimmed by 6 bases and 4 bases, with 16 bases remaining between them. The CDR3 here is CASSTTGHPYEQYF. The CDR3 region has the DNA TGTGCCAGCAGCACCACGGGACACCCTTACGAGCAGTACTTC.

The chain combines TRBV5-1 with TRBJ2-6, with a possible D match to TRBD1 (5 bases). The V end was cut by 2 bases, the J end by 0 bases, with 12 bases between. CDR3 length: 17 residues. Looked up from germline, CDR1 is SGHRS and CDR2 is YFSETQ. Written as DNA, the CDR3 is TGCGCCAGCAGCTTCCGGACAACAAGCTCTGGGGCCAACGTCCTGACTTTC. Translation gives CASSFRTTSSGANVLTF.

This chain joins TRBV12-5 and TRBJ2-1; no reliable D call. There are 17 residues in the CDR3. The germline V and J ends were trimmed by 6 bases and 1 base, with 19 bases remaining between them. The germline V gene has CDR1 LGHNT and CDR2 FRNRAP. CDR3 in DNA: TGTGCTAGTGGCCGACCCCCCCGCGCCGAATCCTACAATGAGCAGTTCTTC. It is translated as CASGRPPRAESYNEQFF.

The V call is TRBV7-2, the J call TRBJ2-3; D remains unclear. V lost 4 bases, J lost 4 bases, and 6 bases lay in between. This CDR3 is 12 amino acids long. Germline-derived CDR1 and CDR2 are SGHTA and FQGNSA. CDR3 in DNA: TGTGCCAGCAGCTCGGATCCAGATACGCAGTATTTT. The encoded protein is CASSSDPDTQYF.